A selection of T cell receptor beta chains follows, all from one sample in a study of cytomegalovirus exposure and HLA in healthy donors. Profiled with immunoSEQ multiplex PCR; TCRdb holds only in-frame clones, not every one. The sample lists about 160,000 clones; under 75% were seen once. Input material: PBMCs. These TCRs come from an older woman in good health and CMV-seropositive. Each CDR3 is given with its conserved first and last residue. A D gene is named only where the DNA matches it firmly. The size of a clone is reported for some rows only, either as once, few or many, or as a class for expanded clones.

>.|TRBJ2-1|TRBD2|TRBV30
CAWSVLYGRRDEQFF
TGTGCCTGGAGTGTACTCTACGGGAGGCGGGATGAGCAGTTCTTC
>.|TRBJ2-5|.|TRBV7-2
CASSLGQTTQETQYF
TGTGCCAGCAGCTTAGGGCAGACTACCCAAGAGACCCAGTACTTC
>few|TRBJ2-2|TRBD2|TRBV11-2
CASSLFLAGADTGELFF
TGTGCCAGCAGCTTATTCCTAGCGGGAGCTGACACCGGGGAGCTGTTTTTT
>.|TRBJ1-1|TRBD1|TRBV7-8
CASSLLRTGITEAFF
TGTGCCAGCAGCTTATTGCGGACAGGGATCACTGAAGCTTTCTTT
>.|TRBJ1-2|.|TRBV28
CASSLRDYGYTF
TGTGCCAGCAGTTTACGGGACTATGGCTACACCTTC
>.|TRBJ2-3|TRBD2|TRBV7-9
CASSLGTGSGRSTDTQYF
TGTGCCAGCAGCTTAGGAACGGGTAGCGGGAGAAGCACAGATACGCAGTATTTT
>.|TRBJ1-5|.|TRBV6-1
CATLIQGSNQPQHF
TGTGCCACCCTAATCCAGGGTAGCAATCAGCCCCAGCATTTT
>.|TRBJ1-1|.|TRBV9
CASSDQGLSGTEAFF
TGTGCCAGCAGCGACCAGGGTTTATCAGGCACTGAAGCTTTCTTT
>.|TRBJ2-1|TRBD2|TRBV10-3
CASGTSGRAGDNEQFF
TGTGCCAGCGGGACTAGCGGGAGGGCCGGGGACAATGAGCAGTTCTTC
>.|TRBJ2-1|TRBD2|TRBV4-3
CASSQDSGNPNEQFF
TGCGCCAGCAGCCAAGATAGCGGGAATCCTAATGAGCAGTTCTTC
>.|TRBJ2-3|TRBD2|TRBV5-4
CASSLAGGRVDTQYF
TGTGCCAGCAGCTTGGCCGGCGGGAGGGTGGATACGCAGTATTTT
>.|TRBJ1-1|.|TRBV5-4
CASSPARGGAFF
TGTGCCAGCAGCCCAGCCCGGGGGGGAGCTTTCTTT
>once|TRBJ2-1|.|TRBV28
CASRIQSDEQFF
TGTGCCAGCAGAATTCAAAGCGATGAGCAGTTCTTC
>.|TRBJ2-5|TRBD1|TRBV5-1
CASSLAEGAPSQETQYF
TGCGCCAGCAGCTTGGCCGAGGGGGCGCCTTCCCAAGAGACCCAGTACTTC
>.|TRBJ2-3|TRBD2|TRBV7-9
CASSLGGRGYTDTQYF
TGTGCCAGCAGCCTCGGGGGGAGAGGTTACACAGATACGCAGTATTTT
>.|TRBJ2-1|.|TRBV7-3
CASSLNLGDEQFF
TGTGCCAGCAGCCTCAATCTAGGGGATGAGCAGTTCTTC
>.|TRBJ1-1|TRBD1|TRBV16
CASRRQGNTEAFF
TGTGCCAGCAGACGACAGGGGAACACTGAAGCTTTCTTT
>once|TRBJ1-1|.|TRBV7-2
CASSLVVGGTEAFF
TGTGCCAGCAGCTTAGTTGTCGGGGGCACTGAAGCTTTCTTT
>.|TRBJ1-5|.|TRBV7-2
CASSLGGDQPQHF
TGTGCCAGCAGCTTAGGCGGGGATCAGCCCCAGCATTTT
>large|TRBJ1-4|.|TRBV10-2
CASSDGAGINEKLFF
TGCGCCAGCAGTGACGGTGCAGGCATTAATGAAAAACTGTTTTTT
>.|TRBJ2-7|.|TRBV5-8
CASSFSQYRGLYEQYF
TGTGCCAGCAGCTTTTCTCAATACAGGGGACTCTACGAGCAGTACTTC
>.|TRBJ1-2|.|TRBV6-1
CASSDDNQFGYTF
TGTGCCAGCAGTGACGACAATCAGTTTGGCTACACCTTC
>.|TRBJ2-7|TRBD2|TRBV6-1
CASSEWDYEQCF
TGTGCCAGCAGTGAATGGGACTACGAGCAGTGCTTC
>.|TRBJ1-2|.|TRBV4-1
CASSQAGTTNYGYTF
TGCGCCAGCAGCCAAGCCGGGACAACTAACTATGGCTACACCTTC
>.|TRBJ2-3|TRBD2|TRBV28
CASSLVSSGSPDTQYF
TGTGCCAGCAGTTTAGTGAGTAGCGGGAGCCCAGATACGCAGTATTTT
>few|TRBJ2-3|TRBD2|TRBV6-6
CASSSRLAGGIDTQYF
TGTGCCAGCAGTTCTCGACTAGCGGGAGGTATAGATACGCAGTATTTT
>.|TRBJ2-5|TRBD2|TRBV10-1
CASSEGLAGYRETQYF
TGCGCCAGCAGTGAGGGACTAGCGGGATACCGGGAGACCCAGTACTTC
>.|TRBJ1-2|.|TRBV6-5
CASSYARAMGGYTF
TGTGCCAGCAGTTACGCCAGGGCAATGGGAGGCTACACCTTC
>few|TRBJ1-1|.|TRBV7-3
CASRTTQGGEAFF
TGTGCCAGCAGAACAACACAAGGGGGTGAAGCTTTCTTT
>.|TRBJ1-3|.|TRBV5-6
CASSLVAPGNTIYF
TGTGCCAGCAGCTTGGTGGCCCCTGGAAACACCATATATTTT
>.|TRBJ2-1|.|TRBV27
CASGRRGTDLYNEQFF
TGTGCCAGCGGCCGTCGGGGGACGGATCTCTACAATGAGCAGTTCTTC
>.|TRBJ2-7|.|TRBV28
CASRRLPYEQYF
TGTGCCAGCAGAAGACTCCCCTACGAGCAGTACTTC
>.|TRBJ2-7|TRBD2|TRBV14
CASSQGLAGALQYF
TGTGCCAGCAGCCAAGGACTAGCGGGGGCCTTGCAGTACTTC
>.|TRBJ2-1|.|TRBV4-2
CASSQVSRDYNEQFF
TGTGCCAGCAGCCAAGTAAGCCGGGACTACAATGAGCAGTTCTTC
>.|TRBJ2-7|TRBD1|TRBV7-9
CASSFGTGEEQYF
TGTGCCAGCAGCTTTGGGACAGGGGAGGAGCAGTACTTC
>.|TRBJ2-1|TRBD2|TRBV6-4
CASSDSSGSYNEQFF
TGTGCCAGCAGTGACTCTAGCGGGTCCTACAATGAGCAGTTCTTC
>once|TRBJ2-1|TRBD2|TRBV11-2
CASSSLTSPSYNEQFF
TGTGCCAGCAGCTCCTTGACTAGCCCCTCCTACAATGAGCAGTTCTTC
>.|TRBJ1-2|TRBD1|TRBV5-1
CASSSTFTGQGNYGYTF
TGCGCCAGCAGCTCGACGTTCACGGGACAGGGGAACTATGGCTACACCTTC
>.|TRBJ2-3|.|TRBV5-1
CASSLALGGSTDTQYF
TGCGCCAGCAGCTTGGCGTTAGGGGGAAGCACAGATACGCAGTATTTT
>.|TRBJ2-7|.|TRBV19
CASSFTGTYEQYF
TGTGCCAGTAGTTTCACAGGGACCTACGAGCAGTACTTC
>.|TRBJ1-5|TRBD1|TRBV15
CATSSGQGSYRNQPQHF
TGTGCCACCAGCAGCGGACAGGGGTCTTACCGCAATCAGCCCCAGCATTTT
>.|TRBJ2-1|.|TRBV4-3
CASSQVYSAYNEQFF
TGCGCCAGCAGCCAAGTGTATAGCGCCTACAATGAGCAGTTCTTC
>.|TRBJ2-3|TRBD2|TRBV19
CASSRGGLATTDTQYF
TGTGCCAGTAGTAGGGGCGGACTAGCTACCACAGATACGCAGTATTTT
>.|TRBJ2-3|.|TRBV5-5
CASSSGRTDTQYF
TGTGCCAGCAGCTCGGGTCGCACAGATACGCAGTATTTT
>few|TRBJ2-7|.|TRBV7-3
CASSKGQSYEQYF
TGTGCCAGCAGCAAAGGACAGTCCTACGAGCAGTACTTC
>few|TRBJ1-5|.|TRBV5-1
CASSLEENQPQHF
TGCGCCAGCAGCTTGGAAGAGAATCAGCCCCAGCATTTT
>.|TRBJ2-1|.|TRBV5-1
CASSLQAVTPGNEQFF
TGCGCCAGCAGCCTGCAAGCGGTTACCCCGGGCAATGAGCAGTTCTTC
>.|TRBJ2-1|.|TRBV10-3
CAISEDGFAGRNNEQFF
TGTGCCATCAGTGAGGATGGTTTCGCGGGAAGGAACAATGAGCAGTTCTTC